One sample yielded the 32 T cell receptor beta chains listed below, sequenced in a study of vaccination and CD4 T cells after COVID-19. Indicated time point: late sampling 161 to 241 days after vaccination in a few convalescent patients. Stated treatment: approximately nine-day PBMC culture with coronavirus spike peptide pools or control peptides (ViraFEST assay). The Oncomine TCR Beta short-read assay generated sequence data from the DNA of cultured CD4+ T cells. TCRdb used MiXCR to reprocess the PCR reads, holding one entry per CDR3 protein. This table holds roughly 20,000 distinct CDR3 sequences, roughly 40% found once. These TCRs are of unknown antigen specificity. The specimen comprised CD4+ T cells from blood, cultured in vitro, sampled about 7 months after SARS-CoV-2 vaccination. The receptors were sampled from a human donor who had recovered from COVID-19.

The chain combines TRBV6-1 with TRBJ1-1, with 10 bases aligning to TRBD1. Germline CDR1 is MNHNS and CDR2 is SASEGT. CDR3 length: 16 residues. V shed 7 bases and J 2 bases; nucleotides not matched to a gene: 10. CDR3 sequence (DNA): TGTGCCAGCACTCCAACGACAGGGGGCCGTAACACTGAAGCTTTCTTT. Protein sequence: CASTPTTGGRNTEAFF.

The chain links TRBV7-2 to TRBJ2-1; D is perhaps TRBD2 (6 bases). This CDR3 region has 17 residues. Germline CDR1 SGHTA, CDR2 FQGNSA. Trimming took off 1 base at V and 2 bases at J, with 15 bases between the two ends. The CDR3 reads CASSLGSGTPTYNEQFF. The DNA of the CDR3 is TGTGCCAGCAGCTTAGGTTCCGGGACTCCCACCTACAATGAGCAGTTCTTC.

The CDR3 sequence: CASSGGQGNSDEQFF. The CDR3 DNA reads TGTGCCAGCAGTGGGGGACAGGGGAATTCGGATGAGCAGTTCTTC. V and J are TRBV27 and TRBJ2-1; TRBD1 aligns across 10 bases. The germline CDR1 and CDR2 sequences are MNHEY and SMNVEV (reference sequence). There are 15 residues in the CDR3. V dropped 5 bases and J dropped 8; count of bases not matched to a gene: 9.

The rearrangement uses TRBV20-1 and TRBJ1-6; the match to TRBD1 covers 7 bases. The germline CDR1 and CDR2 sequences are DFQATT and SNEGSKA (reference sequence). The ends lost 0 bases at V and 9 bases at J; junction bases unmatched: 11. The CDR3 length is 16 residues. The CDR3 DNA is TGCAGTGCTAGAGATTTAGGGGCAGGGGGGGTTTCACCCCTCCACTTT. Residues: CSARDLGAGGVSPLHF.

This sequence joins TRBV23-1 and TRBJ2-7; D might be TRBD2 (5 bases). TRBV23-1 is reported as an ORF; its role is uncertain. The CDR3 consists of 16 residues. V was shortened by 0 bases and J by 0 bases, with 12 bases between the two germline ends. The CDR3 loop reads CASSQSSGGSSYEQYF. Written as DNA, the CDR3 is TGCGCCAGCAGTCAATCTTCCGGTGGGAGCTCCTACGAGCAGTACTTC.

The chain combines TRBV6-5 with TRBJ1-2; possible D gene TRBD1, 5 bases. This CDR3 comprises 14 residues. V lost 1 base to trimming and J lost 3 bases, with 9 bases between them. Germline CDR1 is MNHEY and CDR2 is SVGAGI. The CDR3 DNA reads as TGTGCCAGCAGTTACTATCAGGGATACTATGGCTACACCTTC. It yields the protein CASSYYQGYYGYTF.

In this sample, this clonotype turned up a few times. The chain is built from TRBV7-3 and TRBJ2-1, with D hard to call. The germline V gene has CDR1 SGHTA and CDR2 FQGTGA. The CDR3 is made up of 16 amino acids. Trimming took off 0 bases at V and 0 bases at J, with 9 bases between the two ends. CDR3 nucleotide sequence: TGTGCCAGCAGCTTAACCGGCGGTCGCTCCTACAATGAGCAGTTCTTC. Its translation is CASSLTGGRSYNEQFF.

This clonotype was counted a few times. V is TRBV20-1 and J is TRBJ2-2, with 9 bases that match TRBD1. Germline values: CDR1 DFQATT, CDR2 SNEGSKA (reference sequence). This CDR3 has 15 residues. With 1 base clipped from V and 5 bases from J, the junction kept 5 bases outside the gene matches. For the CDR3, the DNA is TGCAGTGCTAGAGTCGTACAGGGGGCGACCGGGGAGCTGTTTTTT. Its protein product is CSARVVQGATGELFF.

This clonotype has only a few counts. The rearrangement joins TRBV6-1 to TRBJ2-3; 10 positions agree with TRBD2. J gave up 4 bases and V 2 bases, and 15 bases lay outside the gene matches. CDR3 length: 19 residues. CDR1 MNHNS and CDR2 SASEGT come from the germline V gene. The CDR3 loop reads CASSERDLGSGRAADTQYF. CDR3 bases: TGTGCCAGCAGTGAAAGGGATCTCGGGAGCGGGAGGGCCGCAGATACGCAGTATTTT.

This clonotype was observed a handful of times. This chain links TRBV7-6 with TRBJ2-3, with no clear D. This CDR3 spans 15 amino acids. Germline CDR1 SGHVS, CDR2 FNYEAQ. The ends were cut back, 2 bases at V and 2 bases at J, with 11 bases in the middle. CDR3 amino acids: CASSLILESTDTQYF. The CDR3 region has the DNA TGTGCCAGCAGCTTAATCTTAGAGTCCACAGATACGCAGTATTTT.

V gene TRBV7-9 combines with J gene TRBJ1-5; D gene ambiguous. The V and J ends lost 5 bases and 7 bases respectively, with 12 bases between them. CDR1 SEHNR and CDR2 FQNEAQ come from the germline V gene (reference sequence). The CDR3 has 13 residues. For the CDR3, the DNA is TGTGCCAGCAGCACCGCAATGGGCCAGCCCCAGCATTTT. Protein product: CASSTAMGQPQHF. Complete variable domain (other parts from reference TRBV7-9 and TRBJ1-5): DTGVSQNPRHKITKRGQNVTFRCDPISEHNRLYWYRQTLGQGPEFLTYFQNEAQLEKSRLLSDRFSAERPKGSFSTLEIQRTEQGDSAMYLCASSTAMGQPQHFGDGTRLSIL.

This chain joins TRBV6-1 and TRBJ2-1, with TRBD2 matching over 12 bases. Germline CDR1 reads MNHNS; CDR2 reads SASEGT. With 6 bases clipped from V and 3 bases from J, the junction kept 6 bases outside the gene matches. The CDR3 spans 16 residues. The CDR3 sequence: CASSRLAGASYNEQFF. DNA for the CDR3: TGTGCCAGCAGCAGACTAGCGGGAGCTAGCTACAATGAGCAGTTCTTC.

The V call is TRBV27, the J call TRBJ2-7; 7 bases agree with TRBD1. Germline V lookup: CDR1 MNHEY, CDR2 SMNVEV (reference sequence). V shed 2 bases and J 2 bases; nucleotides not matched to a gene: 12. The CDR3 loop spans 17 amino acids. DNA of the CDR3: TGTGCCAGCAGTTTAGCTGGACAGGACGTCGGTCCCTACGAGCAGTACTTC. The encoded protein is CASSLAGQDVGPYEQYF.

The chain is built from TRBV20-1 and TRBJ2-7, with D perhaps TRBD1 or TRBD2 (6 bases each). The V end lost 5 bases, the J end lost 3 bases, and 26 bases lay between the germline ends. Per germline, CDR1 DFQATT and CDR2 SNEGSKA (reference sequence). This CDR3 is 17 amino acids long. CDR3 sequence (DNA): TGCAGTGCTGGACCCGAGGGGGGAATAGGGGGGAACTACGAGCAGTACTTC. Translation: CSAGPEGGIGGNYEQYF.

The CDR3 loop is CASSRTQETQYF. CDR3 DNA sequence: TGTGCCAGCAGCCGCACCCAAGAGACCCAGTACTTC. V is TRBV28 and J is TRBJ2-5; D is unclear. This CDR3 is built from 12 residues. Per the germline V gene, CDR1 is MDHEN and CDR2 is SYDVKM. Trimming left V 6 bases short and J 1 base short, with 6 bases between.

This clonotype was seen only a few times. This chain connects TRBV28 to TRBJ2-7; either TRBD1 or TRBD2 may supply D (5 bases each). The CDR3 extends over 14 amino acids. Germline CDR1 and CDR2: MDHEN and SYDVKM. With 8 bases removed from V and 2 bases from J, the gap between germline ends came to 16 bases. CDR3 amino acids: CASVTRDRTYEQYF. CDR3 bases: TGTGCCAGCGTAACCCGGGACCGAACCTACGAGCAGTACTTC.

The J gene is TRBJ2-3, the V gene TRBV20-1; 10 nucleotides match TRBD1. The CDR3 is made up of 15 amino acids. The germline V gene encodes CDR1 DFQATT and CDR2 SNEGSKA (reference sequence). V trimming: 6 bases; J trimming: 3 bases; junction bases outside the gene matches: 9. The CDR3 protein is CSAPRTGGVTDTQYF. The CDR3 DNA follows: TGCAGTGCGCCGCGGACAGGGGGAGTGACAGATACGCAGTATTTT.

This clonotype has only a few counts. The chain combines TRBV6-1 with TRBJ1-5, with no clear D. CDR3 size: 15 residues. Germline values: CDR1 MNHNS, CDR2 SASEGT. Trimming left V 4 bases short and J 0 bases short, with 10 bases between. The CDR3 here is CASSVDGYSNQPQHF. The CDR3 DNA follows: TGTGCCAGCAGTGTAGACGGCTATAGCAATCAGCCCCAGCATTTT.

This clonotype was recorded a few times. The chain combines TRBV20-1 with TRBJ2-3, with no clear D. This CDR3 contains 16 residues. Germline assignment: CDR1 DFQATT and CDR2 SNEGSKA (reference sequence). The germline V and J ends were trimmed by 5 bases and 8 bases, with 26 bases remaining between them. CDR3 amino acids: CSAERTGQDSYGTQYF. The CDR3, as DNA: TGCAGTGCTGAGCGCACCGGGCAAGATTCGTACGGTACGCAGTATTTT.

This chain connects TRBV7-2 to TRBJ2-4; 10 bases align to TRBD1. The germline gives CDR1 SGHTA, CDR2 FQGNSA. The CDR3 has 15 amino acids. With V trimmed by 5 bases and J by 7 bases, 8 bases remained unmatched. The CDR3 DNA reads TGTGCCAGCAGCCCCAGGGACAGGGGTCATAACATTCAGTACTTC. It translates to CASSPRDRGHNIQYF.

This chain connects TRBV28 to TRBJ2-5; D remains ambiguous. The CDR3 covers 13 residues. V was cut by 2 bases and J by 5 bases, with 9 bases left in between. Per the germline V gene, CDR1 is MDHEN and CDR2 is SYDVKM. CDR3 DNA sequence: TGTGCCAGCAGTTTAAGGCAGTTGGAGACCCAGTACTTC. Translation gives CASSLRQLETQYF.

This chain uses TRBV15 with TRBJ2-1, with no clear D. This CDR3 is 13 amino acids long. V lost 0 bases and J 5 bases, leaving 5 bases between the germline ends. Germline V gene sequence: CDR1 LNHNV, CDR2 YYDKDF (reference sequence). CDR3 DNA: TGTGCCACCAGCAGAGACCGAAACAATGAGCAGTTCTTC. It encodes CATSRDRNNEQFF.

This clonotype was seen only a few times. CDR3 loop: CASSSSQSSYNSPLHF. The CDR3 DNA follows: TGTGCCAGCAGCTCCAGCCAGAGCTCCTATAATTCACCCCTCCACTTT. V usage is TRBV7-2 and J usage is TRBJ1-6, with D uncertain. This CDR3 contains 16 residues. Germline V gene sequence: CDR1 SGHTA, CDR2 FQGNSA. Trimming stripped 4 bases from V and 0 bases from J, with 10 bases between.

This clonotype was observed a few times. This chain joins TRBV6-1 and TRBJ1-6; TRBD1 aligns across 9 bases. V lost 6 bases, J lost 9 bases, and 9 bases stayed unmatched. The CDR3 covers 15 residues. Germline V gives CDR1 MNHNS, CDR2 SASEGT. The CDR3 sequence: CASSVGQGEGSPLHF. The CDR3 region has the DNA TGTGCCAGCAGCGTGGGACAGGGAGAGGGTTCACCCCTCCACTTT.

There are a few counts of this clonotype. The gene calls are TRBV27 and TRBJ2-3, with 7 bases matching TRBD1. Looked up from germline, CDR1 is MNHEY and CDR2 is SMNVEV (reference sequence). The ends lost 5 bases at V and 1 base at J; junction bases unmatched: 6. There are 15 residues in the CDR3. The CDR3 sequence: CASSLVGTGTDTQYF. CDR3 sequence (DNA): TGTGCCAGCAGTCTGGTAGGGACAGGCACAGATACGCAGTATTTT.

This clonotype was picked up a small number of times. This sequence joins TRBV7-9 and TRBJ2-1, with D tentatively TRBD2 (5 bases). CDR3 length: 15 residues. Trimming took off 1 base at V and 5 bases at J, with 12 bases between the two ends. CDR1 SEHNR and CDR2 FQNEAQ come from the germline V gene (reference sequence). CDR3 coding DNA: TGTGCCAGCAGCTTAGGGGCTAGCCCACACAATGAGCAGTTCTTC. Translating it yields CASSLGASPHNEQFF. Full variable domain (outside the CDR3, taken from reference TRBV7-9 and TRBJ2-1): DTGVSQNPRHKITKRGQNVTFRCDPISEHNRLYWYRQTLGQGPEFLTYFQNEAQLEKSRLLSDRFSAERPKGSFSTLEIQRTEQGDSAMYLCASSLGASPHNEQFFGPGTRLTVL.

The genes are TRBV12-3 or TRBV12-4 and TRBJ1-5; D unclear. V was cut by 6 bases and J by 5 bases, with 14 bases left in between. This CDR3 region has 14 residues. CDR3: CASSLAGVDQPQHF. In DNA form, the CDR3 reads TGTGCCAGCAGCCTGGCTGGGGTGGATCAGCCCCAGCATTTT.

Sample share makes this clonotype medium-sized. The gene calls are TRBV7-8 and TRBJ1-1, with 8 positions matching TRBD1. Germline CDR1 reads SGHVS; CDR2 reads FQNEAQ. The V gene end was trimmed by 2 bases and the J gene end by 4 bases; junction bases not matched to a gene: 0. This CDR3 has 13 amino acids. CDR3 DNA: TGTGCCAGCAGCTTAACAGGGGGCACTGAAGCTTTCTTT. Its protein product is CASSLTGGTEAFF.

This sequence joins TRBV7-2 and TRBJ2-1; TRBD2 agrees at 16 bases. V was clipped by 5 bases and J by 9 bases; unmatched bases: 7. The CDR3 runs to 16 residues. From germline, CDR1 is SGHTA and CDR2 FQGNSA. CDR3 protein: CASSPAGLAGGSEQFF. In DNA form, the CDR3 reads TGTGCCAGCAGCCCGGCGGGACTAGCGGGAGGGTCTGAGCAGTTCTTC.

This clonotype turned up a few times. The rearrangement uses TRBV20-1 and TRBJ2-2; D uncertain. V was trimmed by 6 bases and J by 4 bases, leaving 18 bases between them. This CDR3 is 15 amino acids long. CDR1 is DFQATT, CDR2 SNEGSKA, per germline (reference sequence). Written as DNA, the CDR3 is TGCAGTGCGAGGCCCTTCAGTCGTGGCACCGGGGAGCTGTTTTTT. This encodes CSARPFSRGTGELFF.

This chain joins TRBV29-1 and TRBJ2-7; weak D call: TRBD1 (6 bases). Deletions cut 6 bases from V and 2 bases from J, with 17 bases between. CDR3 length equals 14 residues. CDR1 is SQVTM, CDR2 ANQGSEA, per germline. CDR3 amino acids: CSVSGTRSPYEQYF. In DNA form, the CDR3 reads TGCAGCGTATCCGGGACAAGGAGCCCCTACGAGCAGTACTTC.

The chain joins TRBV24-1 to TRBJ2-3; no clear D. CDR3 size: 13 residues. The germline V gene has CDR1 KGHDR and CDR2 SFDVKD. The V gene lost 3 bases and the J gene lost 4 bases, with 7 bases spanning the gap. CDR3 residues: CATSDPLADTQYF. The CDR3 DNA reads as TGTGCCACCAGTGATCCGCTAGCAGATACGCAGTATTTT.